This note documents a single TCR beta chain sequence. Its cognate antigen is unknown. The sample is drawn from a study of beta chain features in type 1 diabetes. Findings and limits, study-wide: In every one of the four CD4+ subsets, TCRB CDR3s were moderately but significantly shorter in Type 1 diabetes patients.

Every bit of the isolated RNA underwent reverse transcription, so sequencing read expressed TCRB transcripts. Generated by immunoSEQ multiplex PCR, the TCRdb table keeps only in-frame clones and is missing some. The profile covers approximately 160,000 clones, with about 9.4% appearing a single time and more than 0.45% taken by the ten largest. Per the germline V gene, CDR1 is LGHNA and CDR2 is YSLEER. Trimming stripped 4 bases from V and 0 bases from J, with 9 bases between. There are 14 residues in the CDR3. This chain connects TRBV4-3 to TRBJ1-1, with D possibly TRBD1 on 6 matching bases. The receptor was derived from a man in his thirties or forties with type 1 diabetes. Sequencing used central memory CD4+ T cells from blood. CDR3 nucleotide sequence: TGCGCCAGCAGCCGACAGGCCATGAACACTGAAGCTTTCTTT. It yields the protein CASSRQAMNTEAFF.